This T cell receptor (beta chain) was retrieved from a study of graft-versus-host responses after intestinal transplantation. For the study at large: Recipients obtained multivisceral, liver-intestinal, or isolated intestinal transplants.

Study-level findings and limits: Recipient-marrow GvH clones were detected, some having first appeared in ileum or blood. Declining HvG levels early post-transplant were linked to peak circulating GvH clone levels. Allografts of patients with graft-donor T cell macrochimerism showed high graft-versus-host to host-versus-graft clone ratios.

Data came from immunoSEQ multiplex PCR; TCRdb stores just in-frame clones and leaves some out. The sample lists some 81,000 clones, roughly nine tenths occurring once. V lost 4 bases to trimming and J lost 4 bases, with 21 bases between them. The CDR3 is 16 amino acids. Germline V CDR1 and CDR2: SGHNT, YYREEE (reference sequence). On this clone itself: Its antigen remains unidentified.

This clonotype originated in a human donor who received an intestinal transplant. The chain couples TRBV5-4 to TRBJ2-7, with D perhaps matching TRBD1 (8 bases). Sample: unstimulated CD4+ T cells sorted from spleen or lymph node cells, taken before intestinal transplant. CDR3 loop: CASSPQGGDRYYEQYF. The CDR3 nucleotides are TGTGCCAGCAGCCCCCAGGGAGGGGACAGGTATTACGAGCAGTACTTC.